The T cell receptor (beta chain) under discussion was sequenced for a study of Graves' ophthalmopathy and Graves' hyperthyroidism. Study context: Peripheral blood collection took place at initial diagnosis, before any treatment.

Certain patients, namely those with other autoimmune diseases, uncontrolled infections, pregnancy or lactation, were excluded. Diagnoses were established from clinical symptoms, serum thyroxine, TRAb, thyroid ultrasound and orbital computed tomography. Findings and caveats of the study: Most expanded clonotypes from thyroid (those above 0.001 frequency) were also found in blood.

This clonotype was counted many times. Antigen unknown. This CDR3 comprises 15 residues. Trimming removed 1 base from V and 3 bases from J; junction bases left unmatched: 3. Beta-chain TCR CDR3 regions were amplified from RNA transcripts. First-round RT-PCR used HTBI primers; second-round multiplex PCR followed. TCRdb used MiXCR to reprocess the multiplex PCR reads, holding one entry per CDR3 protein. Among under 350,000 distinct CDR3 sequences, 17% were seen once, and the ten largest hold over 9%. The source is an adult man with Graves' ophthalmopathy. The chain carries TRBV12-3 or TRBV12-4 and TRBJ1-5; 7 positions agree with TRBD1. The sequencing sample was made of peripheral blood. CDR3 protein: CASSLVGQFNQPQHF. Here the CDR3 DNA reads TGTGCCAGCAGTTTAGTGGGACAGTTCAATCAGCCCCAGCATTTT.